This T cell receptor (beta chain) appears in the sequencing data of a study of blood T cell repertoires in COVID-19. The wider study: Collection of acute and convalescent COVID-19 samples took place in the United States, Italy and Spain. The cDNA or gDNA used as material had been derived from T cells, B-cell-depleted T cells, or PBMCs.

In the authors' workflow: It was from reference gene primer amplification that nucleated cell counts were estimated. TCRdb's copy holds only in-frame clones and misses some; the assay was immunoSEQ multiplex PCR. V, J and clone size were drawn from that table, and D and trimming were deduced from the DNA. The sample includes 250,000 to 350,000 clones, more than 70% seen only once; the top ten take approximately 10%. CDR3 length: 16 residues. Trimming shortened V by 0 bases and J by 7 bases, and 16 bases separated the two germline ends. Per germline, CDR1 SNHLY and CDR2 FYNNEI. This clonotype originated in a woman younger than 45 with COVID-19, enrolled during active disease. Material for sequencing was peripheral blood. The gene calls are TRBV2 and TRBJ2-1; D unclear. For the CDR3, the DNA is TGTGCCAGCAGTGAAGCTTATTATCGGGTGTATAATGAGCAGTTCTTC. Translated, it gives CASSEAYYRVYNEQFF. Filled out from reference TRBV2 and TRBJ2-1, the complete variable domain reads EPEVTQTPSHQVTQMGQEVILRCVPISNHLYFYWYRQILGQKVEFLVSFYNNEISEKSEIFDDQFSVERPDGSNFTLKIRSTKLEDSAMYFCASSEAYYRVYNEQFFGPGTRLTVL.